This T cell receptor beta chain was captured in a study of T cells in Graves' hyperthyroidism and ophthalmopathy. Enrolled ophthalmopathy patients presented with a Clinical Activity Score of at least 3, a NOSPECS grade of at least 4, and disease duration under 3 months. Exclusion criteria comprised uncontrolled infection, other autoimmune disease, pregnancy or lactation. It was around 10 ml of fresh peripheral blood that supplied the PBMCs. Amplified TCR beta CDR3 regions came from RNA transcripts. The TCR CDR3 was amplified in a first-round RT-PCR using the HTBI primer set. TCRdb re-called the multiplex PCR reads with MiXCR, one entry per CDR3 protein. The sample carries about 600,000 distinct CDR3 sequences, around 15% recorded once. This CDR3 spans 15 amino acids. Trimming pared 3 bases from V and 6 bases from J, leaving 16 bases between.

The gene calls are TRBV12-3 or TRBV12-4 and TRBJ2-3; TRBD1 might be the D (5 bases). The clonotype originates from a woman aged 40 to 55 with Graves' ophthalmopathy. The sample was blood. The CDR3 DNA sequence: TGTGCCAGCAGTTTCGATAGGGGTCAGATGGATACGCAGTATTTT. Protein: CASSFDRGQMDTQYF.